The 27 T cell receptor beta chains given below trace back to one sample, sequenced in a study of control samples from healthy donors and cancer patients. Using immunoSEQ multiplex PCR, the repertoire was profiled, and TCRdb retains in-frame clones only, with some absent. The sample has approximately 90,000 clones; around four fifths are singletons. Sequencing used blood. These receptors were obtained from a man aged 25-40 years in good health.

J is TRBJ1-6 and V is TRBV30; D possibly corresponds to TRBD1 (5 bases). Germline-derived CDR1 and CDR2 are GTSNPN and SVGIG (reference sequence). Trimming removed 8 bases at V and 0 bases at J, with 14 bases between. CDR3 size: 15 residues. The chain's CDR3 is CAGLFGGSYNSPLHF. The CDR3 bases are TGTGCCGGCCTCTTCGGGGGCTCCTATAATTCACCCCTCCACTTT.

This chain uses TRBV28 with TRBJ1-6; D ambiguous. Germline V CDR1 and CDR2: MDHEN, SYDVKM. The CDR3 covers 15 residues. Trimming shortened V by 7 bases and J by 0 bases, and 10 bases separated the two germline ends. CDR3 protein: CASTSRNSYNSPLHF. Written as DNA, the CDR3 is TGTGCCAGCACCTCGCGGAACTCCTATAATTCACCCCTCCACTTT.

Only one count was recorded for this clone. The rearrangement uses TRBV3-1 (or the pseudogene TRBV3-2) and TRBJ2-5; D may be TRBD1 (5 bases). The CDR3 extends over 14 amino acids. Germline loops: CDR1 LGHDT, CDR2 YNNKEL (reference sequence). Between the trimmed V and J ends, which lost 3 bases and 2 bases, there was a span of 10 bases. CDR3 in amino acids: CASSQQGVQETQYF. CDR3 DNA: TGTGCCAGCAGCCAGCAGGGCGTTCAAGAGACCCAGTACTTC.

This sequence joins TRBV28 and TRBJ1-4; 8 bases are shared with TRBD1. The CDR3 contains 13 residues. The ends lost 7 bases at V and 8 bases at J; junction bases unmatched: 6. Germline V CDR1 and CDR2: MDHEN, SYDVKM. This CDR3 reads CASNTGGGEKLFF. Here the CDR3 DNA reads TGTGCCAGCAATACAGGGGGGGGCGAAAAACTGTTTTTT.

This clone showed up just once. This rearrangement joins TRBV27 to TRBJ2-3, with 10 bases matching TRBD2. The CDR3 is made up of 16 amino acids. J was trimmed by 4 bases and V by 6 bases; bases with no gene match: 10. Germline values: CDR1 MNHEY, CDR2 SMNVEV (reference sequence). The CDR3 DNA follows: TGTGCCAGCAGACCAGCTAGCGGGGGCAGGGCAGATACGCAGTATTTT. Protein: CASRPASGGRADTQYF.

The chain couples TRBV7-6 to TRBJ2-1, with 11 bases lining up with TRBD2. Germline lookup yields CDR1 SGHVS and CDR2 FNYEAQ. This CDR3 has 19 amino acids. V gave up 5 bases and J gave up 1 base; unmatched junction bases: 13. The CDR3 is CASSPRGGSGGASYNEQFF. The CDR3 bases are TGTGCCAGCAGCCCGAGAGGGGGTAGCGGGGGGGCTTCCTACAATGAGCAGTTCTTC. Looking up the rest from reference TRBV7-6 and TRBJ2-1 gives the full variable domain: GAGVSQSPRYKVTKRGQDVALRCDPISGHVSLYWYRQALGQGPEFLTYFNYEAQQDKSGLPNDRFSAERPEGSISTLTIQRTEQRDSAMYRCASSPRGGSGGASYNEQFFGPGTRLTVL.

The chain couples TRBV5-1 to TRBJ2-5; 8 nucleotides match TRBD1. Losses at the gene ends were 3 bases for V and 5 bases for J; bases not matched to a gene: 12. This CDR3 contains 16 residues. Germline V gene lookup returns CDR1 SGHRS and CDR2 YFSETQ. The DNA for the CDR3 is TGCGCCAGCAGCTCGGGGATCCAGGGGGCTTGGGAGACCCAGTACTTC. This sequence encodes CASSSGIQGAWETQYF.

This clone has just one count. The rearrangement uses TRBV11-3 and TRBJ2-3, with D possibly being TRBD1 (6 bases). The CDR3 is 14 residues long. Germline CDR1 SGHNT, CDR2 YENEEA. V was pared by 2 bases and J by 3 bases, with 9 bases between. This CDR3 is CASSLNQGTDTQYF. CDR3 nucleotides: TGTGCCAGCAGCTTAAATCAGGGGACAGATACGCAGTATTTT.

The chain combines TRBV7-9 with TRBJ2-4; weak D call: TRBD1 (5 bases). Germline CDR1 is SEHNR and CDR2 is FQNEAQ (reference sequence). Trimming stripped 5 bases from V and 1 base from J, with 12 bases between. The CDR3 spans 15 residues. The CDR3 sequence: CASSQRGLAKNIQYF. DNA for the CDR3: TGTGCCAGCAGCCAAAGGGGCCTGGCCAAAAACATTCAGTACTTC. The entire variable domain, with the rest obtained from reference TRBV7-9 and TRBJ2-4, is as follows: DTGVSQNPRHKITKRGQNVTFRCDPISEHNRLYWYRQTLGQGPEFLTYFQNEAQLEKSRLLSDRFSAERPKGSFSTLEIQRTEQGDSAMYLCASSQRGLAKNIQYFGAGTRLSVL.

This sequence joins TRBV11-2 and TRBJ1-4, with 10 bases fitting TRBD1. The CDR3 is made up of 16 amino acids. Germline CDR1 SGHAT, CDR2 FQNNGV. Germline trimming cut 1 base from V and 8 bases from J; bases unmatched to any gene: 7. DNA of the CDR3: TGTGCCAGCAGCTTAGCCATACGGACAGGGGGAGAAAAACTGTTTTTT. Protein: CASSLAIRTGGEKLFF.

The gene calls are TRBV5-1 and TRBJ1-5; D is undetermined. Trimming left V 0 bases short and J 8 bases short, with 9 bases between. This CDR3 is built from 13 residues. Germline CDR1 and CDR2: SGHRS and YFSETQ. Here the CDR3 DNA reads TGCGCCAGCAGCTTGGAGGGTGTAGAGCCCCAGCATTTT. Protein product: CASSLEGVEPQHF.

This sequence joins TRBV14 and TRBJ1-6; no definite D call. Germline V CDR1 and CDR2: SGHDN, FVKESK. This CDR3 contains 13 residues. Trimming stripped 0 bases from V and 7 bases from J, with 4 bases between. The CDR3 DNA reads TGTGCCAGCAGCCAAGACGGGAATTCACCCCTCCACTTT. This encodes CASSQDGNSPLHF. Variable domain in full (rest from reference TRBV14 and TRBJ1-6): EAGVTQFPSHSVIEKGQTVTLRCDPISGHDNLYWYRRVMGKEIKFLLHFVKESKQDESGMPNNRFLAERTGGTYSTLKVQPAELEDSGVYFCASSQDGNSPLHFGNGTRLTVT.

The chain has TRBV3-1 (or the pseudogene TRBV3-2) and TRBJ1-2, with no clear D. Trimming removed 0 bases from V and 3 bases from J, with 11 bases in between. Germline loops: CDR1 LGHDT, CDR2 YNNKEL (reference sequence). CDR3 length equals 15 residues. The CDR3 reads CASSQEGISHYGYTF. The CDR3 DNA reads as TGTGCCAGCAGCCAAGAGGGAATCAGTCACTATGGCTACACCTTC.

The rearrangement uses TRBV20-1 and TRBJ1-3, with D perhaps matching TRBD1 (5 bases). The CDR3 has 16 residues. The ends were cut back, 3 bases at V and 2 bases at J, with 17 bases in the middle. The germline V gene has CDR1 DFQATT and CDR2 SNEGSKA (reference sequence). CDR3 bases: TGCAGTGCTAGTTTCACGGCGAGGGGCGCTGGAAACACCATATATTTT. Translation gives CSASFTARGAGNTIYF.

The chain has TRBV7-2 and TRBJ1-1, with D tentatively TRBD1 (5 bases). The CDR3 is made up of 12 amino acids. The germline V and J ends were trimmed by 3 bases and 10 bases, with 12 bases remaining between them. Germline V gene data show CDR1 as SGHTA and CDR2 as FQGNSA. DNA of the CDR3: TGTGCCAGCAGCTTGGGGGTTCATCGAGCTTTCTTT. Encoded protein: CASSLGVHRAFF.

The chain has TRBV6-5 and TRBJ2-3, with no clear D. Germline V lookup: CDR1 MNHEY, CDR2 SVGAGI. V was shortened by 6 bases and J by 1 base, with 14 bases between the two germline ends. This CDR3 comprises 15 residues. CDR3 DNA: TGTGCCAGCAGGGTCTGGGCCGCCGGCACAGATACGCAGTATTTT. This sequence encodes CASRVWAAGTDTQYF.

The rearrangement joins TRBV30 to TRBJ2-1, with 8 bases that match TRBD1. The CDR3 extends over 14 amino acids. CDR1 and CDR2 from the germline V gene are GTSNPN and SVGIG (reference sequence). J gave up 8 bases and V 0 bases, and 6 bases lay outside the gene matches. The CDR3 region has the DNA TGTGCCTGGAGTGTCTCGGACAGGGTTGATGAGCAGTTCTTC. Its translation is CAWSVSDRVDEQFF.

Written as DNA, the CDR3 is TGTGCCAGCAGCAGACCGGGACAGGGTCCGTTCGAGCAGTACTTC. Translating gives CASSRPGQGPFEQYF. The V gene is TRBV14, the J gene TRBJ2-7, with 9 bases aligning to TRBD1. The CDR3 runs 15 residues. Germline values: CDR1 SGHDN, CDR2 FVKESK. The trim removed 5 bases at V and 6 bases at J, leaving 11 bases unmatched.

The DNA for the CDR3 is TGTGCCAGTGATCCGGGCGGCGAAAAACTGTTTTTT. Its protein product is CASDPGGEKLFF. The rearrangement joins TRBV19 to TRBJ1-4; D remains ambiguous. The CDR3 contains 12 residues. Trimming took off 8 bases at V and 8 bases at J, with 12 bases between the two ends. Germline CDR1 reads LNHDA; CDR2 reads SQIVND (reference sequence).

The rearrangement links TRBV6-2 or TRBV6-3 to TRBJ1-4; possible D gene TRBD1, 5 bases. V was clipped by 4 bases and J by 8 bases, with 8 bases between them. Germline V lookup: CDR1 MNHEY, CDR2 SVGEGT. The CDR3 extends over 12 amino acids. The CDR3 sequence: CASSWGYEKLFF. CDR3 sequence (DNA): TGTGCCAGCAGTTGGGGGTACGAAAAACTGTTTTTT.

This clone has only a few counts. This chain connects TRBV18 to TRBJ2-7, with D perhaps TRBD1 (5 bases). Germline-derived CDR1 and CDR2 are KGHSH and LQKENI. The CDR3 spans 13 residues. V dropped 4 bases and J dropped 4 bases, with 11 bases sitting between them. CDR3 in DNA: TGTGCCAGCTCACAACTAAAGGGGTACGAGCAGTACTTC. This codes for CASSQLKGYEQYF.

This clone was observed a few times. This sequence joins TRBV12-3 or TRBV12-4 and TRBJ2-7; D gene ambiguous. Deletions cut 9 bases from V and 0 bases from J, with 9 bases between. The CDR3 runs to 12 residues. The CDR3 is CASARRSYEQYF. The CDR3 coding sequence is TGTGCCAGTGCGAGACGCTCCTACGAGCAGTACTTC.

The V and J genes are TRBV28 and TRBJ2-7; 11 bases are shared with TRBD1. There are 15 residues in the CDR3. V lost 3 bases to trimming and J lost 5 bases; unmatched junction nucleotides: 6. CDR1 and CDR2 (germline): MDHEN, SYDVKM. The CDR3 protein is CASSFSDRGLDEQYF. The CDR3 region has the DNA TGTGCCAGCAGTTTTTCGGACAGGGGGCTCGACGAGCAGTACTTC.

The chain couples TRBV28 to TRBJ1-4; possible D gene TRBD1, 6 bases. Per the germline V gene, CDR1 is MDHEN and CDR2 is SYDVKM. V lost 2 bases and J 4 bases, leaving 11 bases between the germline ends. The CDR3 is 15 amino acids. CDR3 in DNA: TGTGCCAGCAGTTTAAGGACAGAAGATAATGAAAAACTGTTTTTT. This sequence encodes CASSLRTEDNEKLFF.

This clone was detected a few times. The rearrangement joins TRBV7-8 to TRBJ1-4; 8 positions agree with TRBD1. CDR1 SGHVS and CDR2 FQNEAQ come from the germline V gene. Trimming at V came to 5 bases and at J to 6 bases, leaving 8 bases not matched to a gene. The CDR3 consists of 15 residues. Here the CDR3 reads CASSLRQGRDEKLFF. CDR3 sequence (DNA): TGTGCCAGCAGCCTGAGACAGGGGCGGGATGAAAAACTGTTTTTT.

The chain links TRBV11-2 to TRBJ2-1, with 8 positions matching TRBD2. The V and J ends lost 7 bases and 6 bases, in that order; junction bases with no gene match: 11. The CDR3 has 15 residues. Per the germline V gene, CDR1 is SGHAT and CDR2 is FQNNGV. The CDR3 reads CASTHPAGGSNEQFF. Written as DNA, the CDR3 is TGTGCCAGCACCCATCCGGCGGGGGGCTCCAATGAGCAGTTCTTC.

This chain links TRBV11-1 with TRBJ2-6; no clear D. CDR3 length: 14 residues. Trimming left V 5 bases short and J 4 bases short, with 9 bases between. Germline CDR1 is SGHAT and CDR2 is FQDESV (reference sequence). The CDR3 sequence: CASSAKPGANVLTF. In DNA form, the CDR3 reads TGTGCCAGCAGCGCCAAACCCGGGGCCAACGTCCTGACTTTC.